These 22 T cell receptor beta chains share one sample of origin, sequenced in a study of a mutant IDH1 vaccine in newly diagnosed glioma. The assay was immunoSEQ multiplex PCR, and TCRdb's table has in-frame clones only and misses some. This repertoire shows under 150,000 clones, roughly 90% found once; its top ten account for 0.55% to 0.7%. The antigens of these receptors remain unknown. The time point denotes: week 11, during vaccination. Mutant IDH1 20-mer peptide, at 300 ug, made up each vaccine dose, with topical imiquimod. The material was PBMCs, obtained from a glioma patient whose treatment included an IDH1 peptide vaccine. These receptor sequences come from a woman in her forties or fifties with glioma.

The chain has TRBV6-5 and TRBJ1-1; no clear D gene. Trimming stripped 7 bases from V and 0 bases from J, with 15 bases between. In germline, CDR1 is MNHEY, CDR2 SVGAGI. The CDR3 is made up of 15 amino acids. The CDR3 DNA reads TGTGCCAGCATTCCGGACGGAGTACTGAACACTGAAGCTTTCTTT. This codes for CASIPDGVLNTEAFF.

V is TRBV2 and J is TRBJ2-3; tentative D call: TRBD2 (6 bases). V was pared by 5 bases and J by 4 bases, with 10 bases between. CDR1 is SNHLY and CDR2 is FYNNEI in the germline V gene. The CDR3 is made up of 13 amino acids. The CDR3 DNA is TGTGCCAGCAGTCGGACTACCTCAGATACGCAGTATTTT. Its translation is CASSRTTSDTQYF. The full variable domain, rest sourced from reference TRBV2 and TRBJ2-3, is EPEVTQTPSHQVTQMGQEVILRCVPISNHLYFYWYRQILGQKVEFLVSFYNNEISEKSEIFDDQFSVERPDGSNFTLKIRSTKLEDSAMYFCASSRTTSDTQYFGPGTRLTVL.

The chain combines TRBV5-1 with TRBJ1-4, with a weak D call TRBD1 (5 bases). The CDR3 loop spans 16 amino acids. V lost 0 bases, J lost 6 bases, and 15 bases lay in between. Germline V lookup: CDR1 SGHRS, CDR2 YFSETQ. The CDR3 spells CASSLAPGGEDEKLFF. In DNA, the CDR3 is TGCGCCAGCAGCTTGGCTCCGGGGGGAGAGGATGAAAAACTGTTTTTT.

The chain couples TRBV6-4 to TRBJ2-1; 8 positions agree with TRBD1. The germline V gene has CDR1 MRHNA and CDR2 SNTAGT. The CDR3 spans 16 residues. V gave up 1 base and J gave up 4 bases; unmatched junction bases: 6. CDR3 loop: CASSDFRTGSYNEQFF. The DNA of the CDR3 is TGTGCCAGCAGTGACTTTCGGACAGGGTCATACAATGAGCAGTTCTTC.

The CDR3 DNA reads TGTGCCAGCAGCTCTGTGTCTTCACCCCTCCACTTT. This encodes CASSSVSSPLHF. The chain combines TRBV5-6 with TRBJ1-6; D not resolved. The CDR3 runs 12 residues. CDR1 is SGHDT, CDR2 YYEEEE, per germline. The ends were cut back, 3 bases at V and 9 bases at J, with 7 bases in the middle.

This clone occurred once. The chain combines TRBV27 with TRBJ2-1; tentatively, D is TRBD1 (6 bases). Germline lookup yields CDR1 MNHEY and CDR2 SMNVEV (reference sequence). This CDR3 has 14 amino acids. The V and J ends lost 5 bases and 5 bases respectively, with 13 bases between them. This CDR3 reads CASSTRQENNEQFF. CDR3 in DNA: TGTGCCAGCAGTACACGACAGGAAAACAATGAGCAGTTCTTC.

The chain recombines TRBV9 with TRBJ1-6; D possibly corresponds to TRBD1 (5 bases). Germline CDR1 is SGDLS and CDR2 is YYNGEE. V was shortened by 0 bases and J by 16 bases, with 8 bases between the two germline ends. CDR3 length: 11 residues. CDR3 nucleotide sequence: TGTGCCAGCAGCGTAGGACAGAAACTCCACTTT. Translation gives CASSVGQKLHF.

In DNA, the CDR3 is TGTGCCAGCAGTCGCGGTAGGGGGGATCAGCCCCAGCATTTT. This encodes CASSRGRGDQPQHF. The chain joins TRBV25-1 to TRBJ1-5, with a tentative D call TRBD1 (6 bases). Trimming stripped 5 bases from V and 5 bases from J, with 13 bases between. The CDR3 extends over 14 amino acids. The V gene's germline CDR1 is MGHDK and CDR2 SYGVNS.

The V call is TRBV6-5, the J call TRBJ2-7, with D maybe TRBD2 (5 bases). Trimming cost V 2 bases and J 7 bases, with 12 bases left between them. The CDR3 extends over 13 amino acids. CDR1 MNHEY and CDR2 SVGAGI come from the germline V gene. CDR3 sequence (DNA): TGTGCCAGCAGTTACAGATCGGGGAGAGAGCAGTACTTC. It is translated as CASSYRSGREQYF.

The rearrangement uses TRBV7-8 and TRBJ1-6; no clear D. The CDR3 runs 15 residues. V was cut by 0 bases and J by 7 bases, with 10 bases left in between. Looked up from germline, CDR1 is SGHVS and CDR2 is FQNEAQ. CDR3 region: CASSLAEGLNSPLHF. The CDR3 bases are TGTGCCAGCAGCTTAGCGGAGGGTCTAAATTCACCCCTCCACTTT.

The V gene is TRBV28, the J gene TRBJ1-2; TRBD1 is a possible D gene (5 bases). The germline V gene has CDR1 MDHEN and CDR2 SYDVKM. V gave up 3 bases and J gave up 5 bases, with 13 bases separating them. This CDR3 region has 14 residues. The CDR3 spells CASSLAGRGYGYTF. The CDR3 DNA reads TGTGCCAGCAGTTTGGCAGGGCGAGGGTATGGCTACACCTTC.

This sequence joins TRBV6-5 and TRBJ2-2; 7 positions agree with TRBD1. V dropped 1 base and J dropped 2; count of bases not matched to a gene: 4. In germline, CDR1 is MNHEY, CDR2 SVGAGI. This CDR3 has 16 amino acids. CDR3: CASSYFGTANTGELFF. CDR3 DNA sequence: TGTGCCAGCAGTTACTTCGGGACAGCTAACACCGGGGAGCTGTTTTTT.

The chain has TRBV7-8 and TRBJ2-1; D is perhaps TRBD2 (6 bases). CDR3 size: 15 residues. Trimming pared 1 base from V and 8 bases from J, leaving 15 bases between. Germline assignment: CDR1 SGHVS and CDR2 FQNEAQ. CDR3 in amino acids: CASSLEWREGDEQFF. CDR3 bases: TGTGCCAGCAGCTTAGAGTGGCGGGAAGGAGATGAGCAGTTCTTC.

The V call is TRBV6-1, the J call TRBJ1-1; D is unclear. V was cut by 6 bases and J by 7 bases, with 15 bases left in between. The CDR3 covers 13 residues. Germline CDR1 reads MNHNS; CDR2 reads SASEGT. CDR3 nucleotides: TGTGCCAGCAGCAGAATGGGAGACAATGAAGCTTTCTTT. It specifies CASSRMGDNEAFF.

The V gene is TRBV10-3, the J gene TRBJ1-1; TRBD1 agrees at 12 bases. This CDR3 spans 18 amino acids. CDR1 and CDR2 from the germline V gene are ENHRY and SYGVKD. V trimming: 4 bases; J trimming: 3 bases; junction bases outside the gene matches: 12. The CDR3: CAISGLRDRGRGDTEAFF. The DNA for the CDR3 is TGTGCCATCAGTGGACTCCGGGACAGGGGGCGAGGGGACACTGAAGCTTTCTTT.

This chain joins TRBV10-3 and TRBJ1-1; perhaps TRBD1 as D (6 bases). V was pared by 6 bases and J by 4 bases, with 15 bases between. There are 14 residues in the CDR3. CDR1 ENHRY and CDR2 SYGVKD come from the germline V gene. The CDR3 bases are TGTGCCATCAGAGGGGGGCCGGCGCCCACTGAAGCTTTCTTT. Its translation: CAIRGGPAPTEAFF.

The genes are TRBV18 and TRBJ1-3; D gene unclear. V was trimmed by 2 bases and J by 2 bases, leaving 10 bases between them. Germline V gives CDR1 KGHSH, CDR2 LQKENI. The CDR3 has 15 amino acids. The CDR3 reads CASSPVRSPGNTIYF. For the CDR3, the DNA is TGTGCCAGCTCACCAGTGAGATCACCTGGAAACACCATATATTTT.

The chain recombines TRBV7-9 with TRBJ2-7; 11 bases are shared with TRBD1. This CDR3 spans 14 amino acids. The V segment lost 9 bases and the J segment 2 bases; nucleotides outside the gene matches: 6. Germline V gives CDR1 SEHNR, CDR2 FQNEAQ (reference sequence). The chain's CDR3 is CARGRDRGTYEQYF. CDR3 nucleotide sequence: TGTGCCAGAGGCCGGGACAGGGGGACCTACGAGCAGTACTTC. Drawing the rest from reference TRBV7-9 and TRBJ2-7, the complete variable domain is DTGVSQNPRHKITKRGQNVTFRCDPISEHNRLYWYRQTLGQGPEFLTYFQNEAQLEKSRLLSDRFSAERPKGSFSTLEIQRTEQGDSAMYLCARGRDRGTYEQYFGPGTRLTVT.

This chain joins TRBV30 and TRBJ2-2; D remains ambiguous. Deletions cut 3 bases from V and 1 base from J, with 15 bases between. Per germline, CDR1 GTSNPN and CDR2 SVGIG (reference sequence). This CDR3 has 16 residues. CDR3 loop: CAWRGGTTKNTGELFF. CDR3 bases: TGTGCCTGGAGAGGCGGAACTACCAAGAACACCGGGGAGCTGTTTTTT. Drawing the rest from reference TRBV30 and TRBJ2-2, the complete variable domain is SQTIHQWPATLVQPVGSPLSLECTVEGTSNPNLYWYRQAAGRGLQLLFYSVGIGQISSEVPQNLSASRPQDRQFILSSKKLLLSDSGFYLCAWRGGTTKNTGELFFGEGSRLTVL.

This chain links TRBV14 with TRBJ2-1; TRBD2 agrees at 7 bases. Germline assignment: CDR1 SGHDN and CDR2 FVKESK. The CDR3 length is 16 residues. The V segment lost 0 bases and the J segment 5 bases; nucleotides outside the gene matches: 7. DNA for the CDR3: TGTGCCAGCAGCCAAGATCACGGGAGGCCCCACAATGAGCAGTTCTTC. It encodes CASSQDHGRPHNEQFF.

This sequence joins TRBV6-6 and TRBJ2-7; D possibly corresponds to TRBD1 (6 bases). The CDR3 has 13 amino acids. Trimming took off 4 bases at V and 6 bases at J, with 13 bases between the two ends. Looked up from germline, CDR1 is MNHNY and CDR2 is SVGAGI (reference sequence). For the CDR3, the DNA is TGTGCCAGCAGTTTAGGGACATTCCCCGAGCAGTACTTC. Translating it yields CASSLGTFPEQYF.

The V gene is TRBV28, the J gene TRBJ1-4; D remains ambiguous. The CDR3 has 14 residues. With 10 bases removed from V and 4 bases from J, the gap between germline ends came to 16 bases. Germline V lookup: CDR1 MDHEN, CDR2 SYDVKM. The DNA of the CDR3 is TGTGCCACGCTCGACACGCACCGTAATGAAAAACTGTTTTTT. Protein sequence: CATLDTHRNEKLFF. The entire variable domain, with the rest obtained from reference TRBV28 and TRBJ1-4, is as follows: DVKVTQSSRYLVKRTGEKVFLECVQDMDHENMFWYRQDPGLGLRLIYFSYDVKMKEKGDIPEGYSVSREKKERFSLILESASTNQTSMYLCATLDTHRNEKLFFGSGTQLSVL.